This T cell receptor (beta chain) was sequenced for a study of T cell responses to AZD1222 COVID-19 vaccine. Study-level information: Second doses at about 4 or about 12 weeks were pooled.

This CDR3 contains 16 residues. CDR1 is MRHNA and CDR2 is SNTAGT in the germline V gene. Trimming removed 0 bases at V and 5 bases at J, with 16 bases between. The data were produced by immunoSEQ multiplex PCR, yet TCRdb's version contains in-frame clones alone and is incomplete. The sample has 150,000 to 200,000 clones, 90% seen once. Findings of the study overall: Seropositivity was recorded at baseline in only a handful of AZD1222 recipients. Unmutated variant regions reportedly attract nearly half of all spike-specific TCRs. Spike-wide coverage was observed for vaccine-associated CD4 TCRs, with dominant responses at 160-218 and 743-854.

With respect to this clone: Its antigen is undetermined.

The chain carries TRBV6-4 and TRBJ1-1, with D perhaps TRBD1 (5 bases). Source: peripheral blood, taken on day 0 of AZD1222 vaccination. The TCR originated in an adult in good health. CDR3 amino acids: CASSDSEGSGSTEAFF. For the CDR3, the DNA is TGTGCCAGCAGTGACTCGGAGGGGTCGGGGAGTACTGAAGCTTTCTTT.